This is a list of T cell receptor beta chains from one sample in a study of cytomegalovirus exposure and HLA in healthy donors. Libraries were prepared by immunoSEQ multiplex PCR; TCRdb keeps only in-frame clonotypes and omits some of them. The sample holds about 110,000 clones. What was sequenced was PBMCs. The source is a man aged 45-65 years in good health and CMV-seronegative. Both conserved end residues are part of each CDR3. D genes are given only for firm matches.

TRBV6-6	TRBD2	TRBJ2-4	CASSTTLAGRNIQYF	TGTGCCAGCAGTACCACACTAGCGGGAAGAAACATTCAGTACTTC
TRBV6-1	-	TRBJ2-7	CASPSPGTRTYEQYF	TGTGCCAGTCCTTCCCCAGGGACACGGACCTACGAGCAGTACTTC
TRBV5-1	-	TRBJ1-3	CASSLAQGSGNTIYF	TGCGCCAGCAGCTTGGCTCAGGGGTCAGGAAACACCATATATTTT
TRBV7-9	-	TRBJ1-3	CASSPSPGQISGNTIYF	TGTGCCAGCAGCCCGTCCCCGGGACAAATCTCTGGAAACACCATATATTTT
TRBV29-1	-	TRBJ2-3	CSVGEPSTDTQYF	TGCAGCGTCGGGGAACCTAGCACAGATACGCAGTATTTT
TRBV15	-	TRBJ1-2	CATSRAYGGSGGYTF	TGTGCCACCAGCAGAGCGTACGGGGGGTCTGGTGGCTACACCTTC
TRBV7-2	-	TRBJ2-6	CASSLLYSGANVLTF	TGTGCCAGCAGCCTACTTTACTCTGGGGCCAACGTCCTGACTTTC
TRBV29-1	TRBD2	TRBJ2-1	CSAVWGSGYNEQFF	TGCAGCGCGGTGTGGGGTAGCGGGTACAATGAGCAGTTCTTC
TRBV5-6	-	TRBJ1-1	CASSLDGLEAFF	TGTGCCAGCAGCTTGGACGGACTTGAAGCTTTCTTT
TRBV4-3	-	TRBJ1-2	CASNSRGTYGYTF	TGCGCCAGCAACTCCCGGGGGACCTATGGCTACACCTTC
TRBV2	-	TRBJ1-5	CASSEAEDWSNQPQHF	TGTGCCAGCAGTGAAGCGGAGGATTGGAGCAATCAGCCCCAGCATTTT
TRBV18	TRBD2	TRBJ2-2	CASSPQLADANTGELFF	TGTGCCAGCTCACCACAACTAGCGGACGCGAACACCGGGGAGCTGTTTTTT
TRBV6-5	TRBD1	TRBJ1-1	CASSYSGQGATEAFF	TGTGCCAGCAGTTACTCGGGACAGGGGGCCACTGAAGCTTTCTTT
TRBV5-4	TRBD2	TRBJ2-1	CASSLELAGYNEQFF	TGTGCCAGCAGCTTGGAACTAGCGGGGTACAATGAGCAGTTCTTC
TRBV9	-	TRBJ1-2	CASSVGGRANYGYTF	TGTGCCAGCAGCGTAGGGGGCAGGGCTAACTATGGCTACACCTTC
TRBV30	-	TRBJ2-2	CAWSNGRSVTGELFF	TGTGCCTGGAGCAACGGGAGATCGGTGACCGGGGAGCTGTTTTTT
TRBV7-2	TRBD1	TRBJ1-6	CASSSGQGYSPLHF	TGTGCCAGCAGCTCGGGACAGGGGTATTCACCCCTCCACTTT